A selection of T cell receptor beta chains follows, all from one sample in a study of early stage breast cancer tumors. Sequencing used immunoSEQ multiplex PCR; TCRdb keeps in-frame clones, though not all of them. The repertoire holds approximately 75,000 clones, with 80% as singletons. The sample taken for sequencing was blood. The receptor set was obtained from a middle-aged person with breast cancer. Both conserved end residues are part of each CDR3. A D gene is named only where the DNA matches it firmly. Clone size is given for some rows only: seen once, a few or many times, or a class if the clone is expanded.

CDR3aa: CASSPGLDYYEQYF; CDR3nt: TGTGCCAGCAGCCCCGGACTAGATTACTACGAGCAGTACTTC; len: 14; d_gene: TRBD2; j_gene: TRBJ2-7; v_gene: TRBV7-9; abundance: NA
CDR3aa: CASSLAIQGGNYGYTF; CDR3nt: TGTGCCAGCAGCTTAGCGATCCAGGGCGGGAACTATGGCTACACCTTC; len: 16; d_gene: NA; j_gene: TRBJ1-2; v_gene: TRBV7-9; abundance: NA
CDR3aa: CASSLTGTGGMQPQHF; CDR3nt: TGTGCCAGCAGCTTAACCGGGACAGGGGGCATGCAGCCCCAGCATTTT; len: 16; d_gene: TRBD1; j_gene: TRBJ1-5; v_gene: TRBV7-3; abundance: NA
CDR3aa: CASSLTGVDQPQHF; CDR3nt: TGTGCCAGCTCACTGACAGGGGTTGATCAGCCCCAGCATTTT; len: 14; d_gene: TRBD1; j_gene: TRBJ1-5; v_gene: TRBV18; abundance: NA
CDR3aa: CASSYSTPGGLEQYF; CDR3nt: TGTGCCAGCAGTTACTCAACCCCCGGAGGACTCGAGCAGTACTTC; len: 15; d_gene: NA; j_gene: TRBJ2-7; v_gene: TRBV6-6; abundance: NA
CDR3aa: CASSIGGLDGTDTQYF; CDR3nt: TGTGCCAGTAGTATAGGTGGACTAGACGGCACAGATACGCAGTATTTT; len: 16; d_gene: TRBD2; j_gene: TRBJ2-3; v_gene: TRBV19; abundance: NA
CDR3aa: CSVDRAPGGVYGYTF; CDR3nt: TGCAGCGTTGATCGAGCTCCAGGGGGCGTCTATGGCTACACCTTC; len: 15; d_gene: TRBD1; j_gene: TRBJ1-2; v_gene: TRBV29-1; abundance: NA
CDR3aa: CASSLAGGGETQYF; CDR3nt: TGCGCCAGCAGCTTGGCCGGCGGAGGAGAGACCCAGTACTTC; len: 14; d_gene: NA; j_gene: TRBJ2-5; v_gene: TRBV5-1; abundance: NA
CDR3aa: CASSYGQAAVGYTF; CDR3nt: TGTGCCAGCAGTTACGGACAGGCAGCAGTCGGCTACACCTTC; len: 14; d_gene: TRBD1; j_gene: TRBJ1-2; v_gene: TRBV27; abundance: NA
CDR3aa: CASSPRKETNYGYTF; CDR3nt: TGTGCCAGCAGCCCGCGTAAGGAAACTAACTATGGCTACACCTTC; len: 15; d_gene: NA; j_gene: TRBJ1-2; v_gene: TRBV6-5; abundance: NA
CDR3aa: CASSLAGLVYNEQFF; CDR3nt: TGCGCCAGCAGCTTGGCCGGGCTAGTCTACAATGAGCAGTTCTTC; len: 15; d_gene: NA; j_gene: TRBJ2-1; v_gene: TRBV5-1; abundance: NA
CDR3aa: CASTDRDTEAFF; CDR3nt: TGTGCCAGCACGGACAGGGACACTGAAGCTTTCTTT; len: 12; d_gene: TRBD1; j_gene: TRBJ1-1; v_gene: TRBV28; abundance: few
CDR3aa: CASSLSGLAGNEQFF; CDR3nt: TGTGCCAGCAGCTTGTCGGGACTAGCGGGAAATGAGCAGTTCTTC; len: 15; d_gene: TRBD2; j_gene: TRBJ2-1; v_gene: TRBV7-8; abundance: NA
CDR3aa: CASSYDREGYTF; CDR3nt: TGTGCCAGCAGCTACGACAGGGAAGGCTACACCTTC; len: 12; d_gene: TRBD1; j_gene: TRBJ1-2; v_gene: TRBV7-9; abundance: few
CDR3aa: CASRGGRKETQYF; CDR3nt: TGTGCCTCCCGGGGGGGTAGAAAAGAGACCCAGTACTTC; len: 13; d_gene: TRBD2; j_gene: TRBJ2-5; v_gene: TRBV30; abundance: NA
CDR3aa: CASTPLNTEAFF; CDR3nt: TGTGCCAGCACCCCTTTGAACACTGAAGCTTTCTTT; len: 12; d_gene: NA; j_gene: TRBJ1-1; v_gene: TRBV28; abundance: NA
CDR3aa: CASSVILREDYEQYF; CDR3nt: TGTGCCAGCAGTGTCATCTTGAGGGAAGACTACGAGCAGTACTTC; len: 15; d_gene: NA; j_gene: TRBJ2-7; v_gene: TRBV6-1; abundance: NA
CDR3aa: CASSEDNRNYEQYF; CDR3nt: TGTGCCAGCAGTGAAGATAACAGAAACTACGAGCAGTACTTC; len: 14; d_gene: NA; j_gene: TRBJ2-7; v_gene: TRBV6-1; abundance: NA